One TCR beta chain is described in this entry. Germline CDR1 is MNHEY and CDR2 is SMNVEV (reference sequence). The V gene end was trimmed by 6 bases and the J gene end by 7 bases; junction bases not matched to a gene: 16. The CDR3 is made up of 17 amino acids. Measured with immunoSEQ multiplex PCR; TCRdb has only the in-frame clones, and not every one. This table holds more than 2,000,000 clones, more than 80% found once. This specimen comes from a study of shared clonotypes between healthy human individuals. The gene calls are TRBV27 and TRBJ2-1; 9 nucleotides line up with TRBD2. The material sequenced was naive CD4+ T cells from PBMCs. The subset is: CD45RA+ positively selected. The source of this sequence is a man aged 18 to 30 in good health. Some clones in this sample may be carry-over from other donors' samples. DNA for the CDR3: TGTGCCAGCAGAGTTTATTTCGTAGCGGGAGTAGAGAATGAGCAGTTCTTC. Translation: CASRVYFVAGVENEQFF.